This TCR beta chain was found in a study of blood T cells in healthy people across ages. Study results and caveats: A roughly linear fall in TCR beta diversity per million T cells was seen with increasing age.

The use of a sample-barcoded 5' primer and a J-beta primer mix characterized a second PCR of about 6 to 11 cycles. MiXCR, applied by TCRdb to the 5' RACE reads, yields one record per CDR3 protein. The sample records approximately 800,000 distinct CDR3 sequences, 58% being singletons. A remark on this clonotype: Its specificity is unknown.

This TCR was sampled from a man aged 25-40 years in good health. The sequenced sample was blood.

This CDR3 is CSFYGGPSTDTQYF. CDR3 nucleotides: TGCAGCTTCTACGGGGGTCCGAGCACAGATACGCAGTATTTT. The V gene is TRBV29-1, the J gene TRBJ2-3, with a tentative D call TRBD2 (6 bases). V lost 8 bases and J lost 0, with 15 bases in between. This CDR3 has 14 amino acids. The germline gives CDR1 SQVTM, CDR2 ANQGSEA.